The T cell receptor (beta chain) under discussion was sequenced for a study of blood T cell repertoires in COVID-19. Looking at the study overall: T cells, B-cell-depleted T cells, or PBMCs supplied cDNA or gDNA.

As originally analysed: Amplification of reference gene primers provided the estimated nucleated cell counts. Here immunoSEQ multiplex PCR was the method, and the copy in TCRdb shows in-frame clones only, minus some. V and J calls and clone size are as listed in that table; D and trimming were resolved from the DNA. The sample yields 200,000 to 250,000 clones, roughly 86% seen once. This CDR3 contains 14 residues. The germline V gene has CDR1 SGDLS and CDR2 YYNGEE. The germline V and J ends were trimmed by 5 bases and 0 bases, with 6 bases remaining between them. This sequence joins TRBV9 and TRBJ1-6, with a weak D call TRBD1 (5 bases). This TCR came from a middle-aged woman with acute or convalescent COVID-19. The sample consisted of peripheral blood. CDR3 DNA: TGTGCCAGCAGTAGGGGCTCCTATAATTCACCCCTCCACTTT. It specifies CASSRGSYNSPLHF.